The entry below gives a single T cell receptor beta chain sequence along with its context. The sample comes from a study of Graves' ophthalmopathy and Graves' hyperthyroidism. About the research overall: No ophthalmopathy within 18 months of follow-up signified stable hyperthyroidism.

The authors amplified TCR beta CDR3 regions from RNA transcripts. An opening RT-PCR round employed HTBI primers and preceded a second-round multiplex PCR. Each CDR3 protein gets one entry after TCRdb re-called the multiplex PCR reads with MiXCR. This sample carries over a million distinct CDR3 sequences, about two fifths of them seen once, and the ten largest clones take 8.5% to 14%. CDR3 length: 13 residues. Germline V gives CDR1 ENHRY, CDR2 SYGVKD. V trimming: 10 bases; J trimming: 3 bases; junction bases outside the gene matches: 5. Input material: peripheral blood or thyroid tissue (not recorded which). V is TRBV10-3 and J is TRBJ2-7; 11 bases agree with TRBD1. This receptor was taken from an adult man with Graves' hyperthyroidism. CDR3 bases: TGTGCCACCGGGACAGGGGGGAACTACGAGCAGTACTTC. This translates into CATGTGGNYEQYF.